The next 17 T cell receptor beta chains were all read from a single sample in a study of blood T cell repertoires in COVID-19. Data came from immunoSEQ multiplex PCR; TCRdb stores just in-frame clones and leaves some out. The sample lists some 180,000 clones, approximately 89% seen once, with roughly 6.2% in the top ten. The specimen was PBMCs or T cells enriched from blood (not recorded which). The receptors were sampled from a man aged 40-55 years who had recovered from COVID-19.

The gene calls are TRBV5-6 and TRBJ1-4; 9 bases line up with TRBD1. The CDR3 is 15 residues long. The germline V gene encodes CDR1 SGHDT and CDR2 YYEEEE. The V gene end was trimmed by 3 bases and the J gene end by 0 bases; junction bases not matched to a gene: 0. This CDR3 reads CASSYRGPTNEKLFF. DNA for the CDR3: TGTGCCAGCAGCTACAGGGGGCCAACTAATGAAAAACTGTTTTTT.

This clone appeared many times. The chain recombines TRBV5-1 with TRBJ2-3, with 12 bases matching TRBD2. Germline V gene data show CDR1 as SGHRS and CDR2 as YFSETQ. The CDR3 contains 17 residues. V lost 0 bases and J lost 6; bases outside the gene matches: 8. The DNA for the CDR3 is TGCGCCAGCAGCTTGGCCCGACTAGCGGGGGCCTGGGATACGCAGTATTTT. It encodes CASSLARLAGAWDTQYF.

V gene TRBV11-2 combines with J gene TRBJ1-2; D possibly corresponds to TRBD1 (6 bases). This CDR3 is built from 14 residues. Germline V gene lookup returns CDR1 SGHAT and CDR2 FQNNGV. V lost 2 bases and J 7 bases, leaving 14 bases between the germline ends. The CDR3 here is CASSLQGIYGGYTF. The CDR3 nucleotides read TGTGCCAGCAGCTTACAGGGGATTTACGGTGGCTACACCTTC.

The chain combines TRBV5-6 with TRBJ2-6; no firm D call. The CDR3 runs 16 residues. The germline CDR1 and CDR2 sequences are SGHDT and YYEEEE. V was shortened by 1 base and J by 3 bases, with 11 bases between the two germline ends. The CDR3 bases are TGTGCCAGCAGCTTGTCTTCGGTTAGTGGGGCCAACGTCCTGACTTTC. Its protein product is CASSLSSVSGANVLTF.

The chain has TRBV9 and TRBJ2-7; D may be TRBD2 (6 bases). The CDR3 consists of 15 residues. V dropped 0 bases and J dropped 4 bases, with 14 bases sitting between them. The germline CDR1 and CDR2 sequences are SGDLS and YYNGEE. The DNA for the CDR3 is TGTGCCAGCAGCGTAGCGCCAGGGAGCGGGTACGAGCAGTACTTC. Amino acid sequence: CASSVAPGSGYEQYF. Supplemented by reference TRBV9 and TRBJ2-7, the full variable domain reads DSGVTQTPKHLITATGQRVTLRCSPRSGDLSVYWYQQSLDQGLQFLIQYYNGEERAKGNILERFSAQQFPDLHSELNLSSLELGDSALYFCASSVAPGSGYEQYFGPGTRLTVT.

The rearrangement links TRBV10-1 to TRBJ1-1; D gene unclear. Germline CDR1 and CDR2: WNHNN and SYGVQD (reference sequence). Trimming cost V 6 bases and J 5 bases, with 13 bases left between them. The CDR3 has 13 residues. Written as DNA, the CDR3 is TGCGCCAGCAGCCGGGAGTTAAAAACTGAAGCTTTCTTT. It encodes CASSRELKTEAFF.

The chain is built from TRBV3-1 (or the pseudogene TRBV3-2) and TRBJ2-5; 7 bases line up with TRBD2. Germline V gene sequence: CDR1 LGHDT, CDR2 YNNKEL (reference sequence). There are 15 residues in the CDR3. V was clipped by 4 bases and J by 7 bases; unmatched bases: 12. CDR3 DNA: TGTGCCAGCAGCCTACGGAGCGGGGAAGGGAGGACCCAGTACTTC. This encodes CASSLRSGEGRTQYF.

This sequence joins TRBV25-1 and TRBJ2-2, with 9 bases identical to TRBD1. The CDR3 sequence is 13 residues long. Germline loops: CDR1 MGHDK, CDR2 SYGVNS. Germline trimming cut 4 bases from V and 6 bases from J; bases unmatched to any gene: 0. Written as DNA, the CDR3 is TGTGCCAGCAGTGGACAGGGGGCCGGGGAGCTGTTTTTT. This gives the protein CASSGQGAGELFF.

This clone came up once. The chain has TRBV25-1 and TRBJ1-4; possibly TRBD1 for D (6 bases). The germline CDR1 and CDR2 sequences are MGHDK and SYGVNS. This CDR3 has 13 residues. V lost 5 bases and J lost 6, with 10 bases in between. CDR3 region: CASSRGGYEKLFF. The CDR3 region has the DNA TGTGCCAGCAGTCGTGGGGGCTATGAAAAACTGTTTTTT.

The genes are TRBV10-3 and TRBJ1-1; D is perhaps TRBD1 (5 bases). Trimming stripped 0 bases from V and 3 bases from J, with 14 bases between. The CDR3 length is 16 residues. CDR1 ENHRY and CDR2 SYGVKD come from the germline V gene. The CDR3 spells CAISESGIGGDTEAFF. The CDR3 coding sequence is TGTGCCATCAGTGAGTCTGGTATAGGAGGGGACACTGAAGCTTTCTTT.

This clone was seen a handful of times. This chain uses TRBV24-1 with TRBJ2-2; unclear D gene. Germline V gene lookup returns CDR1 KGHDR and CDR2 SFDVKD. The CDR3 extends over 13 amino acids. Between the trimmed V and J ends, which lost 5 bases and 3 bases, there was a span of 6 bases. The CDR3 here is CATSVTHTGELFF. The CDR3 DNA is TGTGCCACCAGTGTCACTCACACCGGGGAGCTGTTTTTT.

The chain combines TRBV6-5 with TRBJ1-1; unclear D gene. The ends were cut back, 7 bases at V and 1 base at J, with 10 bases in the middle. This CDR3 spans 13 amino acids. CDR1 and CDR2 from the germline V gene are MNHEY and SVGAGI. The chain's CDR3 is CASTWEANTEAFF. For the CDR3, the DNA is TGTGCCAGCACCTGGGAGGCGAACACTGAAGCTTTCTTT.

A single count supports this clone. The genes are TRBV30 and TRBJ1-1; D unclear. V was clipped by 1 base and J by 1 base, with 4 bases between them. Looked up from germline, CDR1 is GTSNPN and CDR2 is SVGIG (reference sequence). This CDR3 has 12 amino acids. CDR3 nucleotides: TGTGCCTGGAGTGACAAGAACACTGAAGCTTTCTTT. Encoded protein: CAWSDKNTEAFF.

The chain is built from TRBV2 and TRBJ1-1; D is undetermined. The V and J ends lost 6 bases and 3 bases respectively, with 11 bases between them. This CDR3 is 13 amino acids long. Germline V CDR1 and CDR2: SNHLY, FYNNEI. The CDR3 sequence: CASSREQHTEAFF. The CDR3 nucleotides read TGTGCCAGCAGCAGAGAACAGCACACTGAAGCTTTCTTT.

This chain joins TRBV7-2 and TRBJ1-2; D uncertain. Germline V CDR1 and CDR2: SGHTA, FQGNSA. V gave up 4 bases and J gave up 5 bases, with 8 bases separating them. This CDR3 spans 12 amino acids. The CDR3 loop is CASSSGGYGYTF. The CDR3 DNA reads as TGTGCCAGCAGCTCAGGCGGGTATGGCTACACCTTC.

The chain uses TRBV27 and TRBJ2-1, with D possibly TRBD1 on 5 matching bases. The CDR3 contains 16 residues. In germline, CDR1 is MNHEY, CDR2 SMNVEV (reference sequence). With 5 bases removed from V and 0 bases from J, the gap between germline ends came to 14 bases. The CDR3 reads CASSRKGRTSYNEQFF. The CDR3 region has the DNA TGTGCCAGCAGTAGGAAGGGGCGAACCTCCTACAATGAGCAGTTCTTC.

The chain recombines TRBV29-1 with TRBJ2-1; TRBD2 might be the D (6 bases). CDR1 SQVTM and CDR2 ANQGSEA come from the germline V gene. The V end lost 3 bases, the J end lost 6 bases, and 9 bases lay between the germline ends. The CDR3 has 12 amino acids. The CDR3 here is CSVDLAPNEQFF. Written as DNA, the CDR3 is TGCAGCGTTGACCTAGCGCCCAATGAGCAGTTCTTC.